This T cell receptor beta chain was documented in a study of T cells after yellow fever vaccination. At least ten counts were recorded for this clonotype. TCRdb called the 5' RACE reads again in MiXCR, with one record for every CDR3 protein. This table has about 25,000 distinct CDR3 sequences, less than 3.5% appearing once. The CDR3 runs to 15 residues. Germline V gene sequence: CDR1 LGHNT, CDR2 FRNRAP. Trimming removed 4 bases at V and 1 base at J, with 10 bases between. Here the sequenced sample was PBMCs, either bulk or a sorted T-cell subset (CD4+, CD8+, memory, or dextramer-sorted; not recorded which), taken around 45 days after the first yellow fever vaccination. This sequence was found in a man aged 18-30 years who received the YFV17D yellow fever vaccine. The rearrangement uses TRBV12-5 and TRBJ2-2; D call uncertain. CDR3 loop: CASGYDTWNTGELFF. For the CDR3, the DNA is TGTGCTAGTGGTTACGACACTTGGAACACCGGGGAGCTGTTTTTT.